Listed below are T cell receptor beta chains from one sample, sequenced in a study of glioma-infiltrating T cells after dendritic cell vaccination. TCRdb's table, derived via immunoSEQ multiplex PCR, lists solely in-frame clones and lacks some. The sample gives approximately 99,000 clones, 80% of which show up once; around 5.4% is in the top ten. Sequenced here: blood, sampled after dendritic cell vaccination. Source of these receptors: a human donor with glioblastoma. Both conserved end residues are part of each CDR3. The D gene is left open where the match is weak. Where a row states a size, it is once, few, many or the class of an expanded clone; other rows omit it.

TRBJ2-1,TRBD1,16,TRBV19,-,TGTGCCAGTAGTCGACGGACAGGGGGGTCCTACAATGAGCAGTTCTTC,CASSRRTGGSYNEQFF
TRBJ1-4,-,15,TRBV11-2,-,TGTGCCAGCAGCGCGGGGCAAGGGAATAATGAAAAACTGTTTTTT,CASSAGQGNNEKLFF
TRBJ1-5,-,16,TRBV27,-,TGTGCCAGCAGTCTCCAAGGGGGGGGTGGTAGGCAGCCCCAGCATTTT,CASSLQGGGGRQPQHF
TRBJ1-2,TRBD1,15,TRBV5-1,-,TGCGCCAGCAGCTCCGGACAGGGGGCTGGCTATGGCTACACCTTC,CASSSGQGAGYGYTF
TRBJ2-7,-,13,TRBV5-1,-,TGCGCCAGCAAACGGGATTCCCTCTACGAGCAGTACTTC,CASKRDSLYEQYF
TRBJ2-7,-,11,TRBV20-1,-,TGCAGTGCTAAAGGGGCATCGGACCTTCACTTC,CSAKGASDLHF
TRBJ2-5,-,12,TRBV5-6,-,TGTGCCAGCAGAGGGGTCGTAGAGACCCAGTACTTC,CASRGVVETQYF
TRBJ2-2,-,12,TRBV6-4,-,TGTGCCAGCAGCTCTTACACCGGGGAGCTGTTTTTT,CASSSYTGELFF
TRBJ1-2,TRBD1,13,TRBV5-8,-,TGTGCCAGCAGATTCAGGGGGTCCTATGGCTACACCTTC,CASRFRGSYGYTF
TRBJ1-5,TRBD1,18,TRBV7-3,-,TGTGCCAGCAGCTTAACGGCGGGGCAGGGGGCCTCCAATCAGCCCCAGCATTTT,CASSLTAGQGASNQPQHF
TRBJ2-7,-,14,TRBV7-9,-,TGTGCCAGCAGCTTAGCGGGGGGAAACTACGAGCAGTACTTC,CASSLAGGNYEQYF
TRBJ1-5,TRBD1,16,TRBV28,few,TGTGCCAGCAGTTTACTACCGACAGGGGCCAATCAGCCCCAGCATTTT,CASSLLPTGANQPQHF
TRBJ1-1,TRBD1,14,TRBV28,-,TGTGCCAGCAGTCCACAGGGGGCTTACACTGAAGCTTTCTTT,CASSPQGAYTEAFF
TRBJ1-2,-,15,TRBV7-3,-,TGTGCCAGCAGCTTAACTCCAGGGGATAGGGGGGGCTACACCTTC,CASSLTPGDRGGYTF
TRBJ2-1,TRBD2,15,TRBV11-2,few,TGTGCCAGCAGCCGTAGCGGGAGGGCCTACAATGAGCAGTTCTTC,CASSRSGRAYNEQFF
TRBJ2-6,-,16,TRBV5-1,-,TGCGCCAGCAGCTTGGCAAACAGGGTTGGGGCCAACGTCCTGACTTTC,CASSLANRVGANVLTF
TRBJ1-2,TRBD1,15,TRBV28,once,TGTGCCAGCAGCCTCCCCAGGGGGCGCGACTATGGCTACACCTTC,CASSLPRGRDYGYTF
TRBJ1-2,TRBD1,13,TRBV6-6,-,TGTGCCAGCAGTTACGAGGGGGCGCTGGGCTACACCTTC,CASSYEGALGYTF
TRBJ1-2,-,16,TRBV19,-,TGTGCCAGTACCCTAAGGCGGGATTTGGGTTCGGGTGGCTACACCTTC,CASTLRRDLGSGGYTF
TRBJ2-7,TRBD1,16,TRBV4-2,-,TGTGCCAGCAGCCCTGGGGCGGGACAGGGGAGGAACGAGCAGTACTTC,CASSPGAGQGRNEQYF
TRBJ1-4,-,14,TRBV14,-,TGTGCCAGCAGGCCAGGAGGAGAGGGTGAAAAACTGTTTTTT,CASRPGGEGEKLFF
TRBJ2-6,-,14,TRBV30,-,TGTGCCTCTTTAAGGGGTGCCGGGGCCAACGTCCTGACTTTC,CASLRGAGANVLTF
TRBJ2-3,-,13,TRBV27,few,TGTGCCAGCAGTTCCTATAGCACAGATACGCAGTATTTT,CASSSYSTDTQYF
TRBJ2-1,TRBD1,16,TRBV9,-,TGTGCCAGCAGCGCGCAGGGGGCGGGTAGGAACAATGAGCAGTTCTTC,CASSAQGAGRNNEQFF
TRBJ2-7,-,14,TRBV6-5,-,TGTGCCAGCAGTTACTCCGAGGGAAACTACGAGCAGTACTTC,CASSYSEGNYEQYF
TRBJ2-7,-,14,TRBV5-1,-,TGCGCCAGCAGCCACGGACTCCTCTCCTACGAGCAGTACTTC,CASSHGLLSYEQYF
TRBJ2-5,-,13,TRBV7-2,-,TGTGCCAGCGGGGCCTCCCAAGGGTGGGCCCAGTACTTC,CASGASQGWAQYF
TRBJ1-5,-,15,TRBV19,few,TGTGCCAGTAGTAGGACAGCTTATAGCAATCAGCCCCAGCATTTT,CASSRTAYSNQPQHF
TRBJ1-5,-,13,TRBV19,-,TGTGCCAGTAGTTTAATCGGGGGGCAGCCCCAGCATTTT,CASSLIGGQPQHF
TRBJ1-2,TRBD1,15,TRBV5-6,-,TGTGCCAGCAGCTTGCCCCGGGACAGCAGCTATGGCTACACCTTC,CASSLPRDSSYGYTF
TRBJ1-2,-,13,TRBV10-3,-,TGTGCCATCAGTGACGGCAGGGCGGATGGCTACACCTTC,CAISDGRADGYTF
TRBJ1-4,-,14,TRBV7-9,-,TGTGCCAGCAGCTTCAGTACAACTAATGAAAAACTGTTTTTT,CASSFSTTNEKLFF
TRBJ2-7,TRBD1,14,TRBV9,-,TGTGCCAGCAGCGTAGGGACAGGACTCTACGAGCAGTACTTC,CASSVGTGLYEQYF
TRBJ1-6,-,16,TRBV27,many,TGTGCCAGCAGTTTATCGGGGCCGCTATATAATTCACCCCTCCACTTT,CASSLSGPLYNSPLHF
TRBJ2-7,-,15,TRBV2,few,TGTGCCAGCAGTGAAGCGCTTCGACAGAGCTACGAGCAGTACTTC,CASSEALRQSYEQYF
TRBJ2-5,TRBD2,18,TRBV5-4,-,TGTGCCAGCAGCGGGGGACTAGCGGGAGGGCCAAGGCAAGAGACCCAGTACTTC,CASSGGLAGGPRQETQYF
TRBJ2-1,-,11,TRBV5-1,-,TGCGCCAGCAGCATAGACAGGGAGCAGTTCTTC,CASSIDREQFF
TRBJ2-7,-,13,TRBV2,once,TGTGCCAGCAGATGGGACTTGTCCTACGAGCAGTACTTC,CASRWDLSYEQYF